This section outlines one T cell receptor (beta chain) sequence together with its context. The data stem from a study of blood T cell repertoires in COVID-19. Study-level background: Samples of COVID-19 (acute and convalescent) were obtained from the United States, Italy and Spain.

Trimming cost V 3 bases and J 11 bases, with 20 bases left between them. CDR1 SNHLY and CDR2 FYNNEI come from the germline V gene. The CDR3 contains 15 residues. Method: immunoSEQ multiplex PCR; TCRdb's copy keeps in-frame clones and lacks some. The sample records roughly 220,000 clones, about 79% being singletons. This clonotype was sampled from a woman aged 40 to 50 who had recovered from COVID-19. Input material: peripheral blood. The chain employs TRBV2 and TRBJ1-5, with D perhaps matching TRBD1 (5 bases). The CDR3: CASSEYGAGDRSQHF. Written as DNA, the CDR3 is TGTGCCAGCAGTGAGTATGGGGCAGGTGATCGTTCCCAGCATTTT.